The rows below give T cell receptor beta chains drawn from one sample of a study of blood T cell repertoires in COVID-19. Produced via immunoSEQ multiplex PCR; TCRdb's table is partial and in-frame only. This table holds hundreds of thousands of clones, over 75% found once. The specimen was PBMCs or T cells enriched from blood (not recorded which). The receptors shown here come from a man aged 25-40 years who had recovered from COVID-19. CDR3s include the opening cysteine and the closing phenylalanine or tryptophan. The D gene is left open where the match is weak. Some rows have no size entry. The others give once, few or many, or a class for an expanded clone.

. | TRBJ1-4 | . | TRBV15 | CATSRERATNEKLFF | TGTGCCACCAGCAGAGAACGGGCAACTAATGAAAAACTGTTTTTT
. | TRBJ1-6 | . | TRBV28 | CASRRVGNSPLHF | TGTGCCAGCAGGAGGGTGGGCAATTCACCCCTCCACTTT
. | TRBJ1-2 | . | TRBV7-9 | CAVAEPGQGYGYTF | TGTGCCGTAGCTGAGCCCGGGCAGGGTTATGGCTACACCTTC
. | TRBJ1-2 | . | TRBV18 | CASSPSGTANYGYTF | TGTGCCAGCTCACCAAGCGGGACGGCTAACTATGGCTACACCTTC
TRBD1 | TRBJ1-3 | once | TRBV4-1 | CASSQRQGTGNTIYF | TGCGCCAGCAGCCAAAGACAGGGAACTGGAAACACCATATATTTT
TRBD2 | TRBJ2-1 | . | TRBV2 | CASSELAGGTWMIEQFF | TGTGCCAGCAGTGAGCTAGCGGGAGGAACATGGATGATTGAGCAGTTCTTC
TRBD1 | TRBJ1-4 | . | TRBV11-2 | CASSQPGTGGIKLFF | TGTGCCAGCAGCCAACCGGGGACAGGGGGTATAAAACTGTTTTTT
TRBD1 | TRBJ2-7 | . | TRBV6-5 | CASSYARDSYEQYF | TGTGCCAGCAGTTACGCAAGGGACAGCTACGAGCAGTACTTC
. | TRBJ1-2 | once | TRBV28 | CASRSGQANYGYTF | TGTGCCAGCAGGTCTGGGCAGGCCAACTATGGCTACACCTTC
TRBD1 | TRBJ2-7 | . | TRBV18 | CASSPQGQGGYEQYF | TGTGCCAGCTCACCCCAGGGACAGGGAGGATACGAGCAGTACTTC
. | TRBJ2-5 | few | TRBV18 | CASSPGSTETQYF | TGTGCCAGCTCGCCCGGGTCCACAGAGACCCAGTACTTC
. | TRBJ2-7 | . | TRBV5-8 | CASSFTGRNPYEQYF | TGTGCCAGCAGTTTTACAGGACGGAATCCCTACGAGCAGTACTTC
. | TRBJ1-1 | . | TRBV14 | CASSRGGLGSEAFF | TGTGCCAGCAGCCGGGGGGGGCTTGGCTCTGAAGCTTTCTTT
. | TRBJ1-1 | . | TRBV6-1 | CASSEGGFGRREAFF | TGTGCCAGCAGTGAAGGAGGGTTTGGTCGGCGTGAAGCTTTCTTT
. | TRBJ2-1 | . | TRBV6-4 | CASSETGLNEQFF | TGTGCCAGCAGTGAGACAGGCCTCAATGAGCAGTTCTTC
. | TRBJ1-5 | . | TRBV3-1/TRBV3-2 | CASSQDRDSIRPQHF | TGTGCCAGCAGCCAAGATCGAGACAGCATAAGGCCCCAGCATTTT
. | TRBJ1-2 | . | TRBV7-9 | CASSYGLDGYTF | TGTGCCAGCAGCTACGGGTTGGATGGCTACACCTTC
TRBD1 | TRBJ1-5 | . | TRBV27 | CASGDRGNQPQHF | TGTGCCAGCGGGGACAGGGGCAATCAGCCCCAGCATTTT
TRBD1 | TRBJ2-7 | few | TRBV7-3 | CASSLTGTGTYEQYF | TGTGCCAGCAGCTTAACCGGGACAGGCACCTACGAGCAGTACTTC
TRBD1 | TRBJ1-5 | . | TRBV18 | CASSPNRGQPQHF | TGTGCCAGCTCACCAAACAGGGGTCAGCCCCAGCATTTT
. | TRBJ1-5 | once | TRBV6-2/TRBV6-3 | CASSYSLSNQPQHF | TGTGCCAGCAGTTACTCTCTTTCCAATCAGCCCCAGCATTTT
TRBD2 | TRBJ2-3 | . | TRBV2 | CASSASGGSVDTQYF | TGTGCCAGCAGTGCTAGCGGGGGCTCGGTCGATACGCAGTATTTT
. | TRBJ1-1 | . | TRBV30 | CAWSNLKGAFF | TGTGCCTGGAGTAACCTGAAGGGGGCTTTCTTT
TRBD1 | TRBJ1-1 | . | TRBV19 | CASRVTRQGNTEAFF | TGTGCCAGTAGGGTCACTCGACAGGGGAACACTGAAGCTTTCTTT
TRBD1 | TRBJ2-7 | . | TRBV30 | CAWRQRGGQGASEQYF | TGTGCCTGGAGGCAACGAGGGGGACAGGGGGCTTCCGAGCAGTACTTC
. | TRBJ2-3 | once | TRBV9 | CASSSRGAGPTDTQYF | TGTGCCAGCAGCTCCCGGGGGGCAGGACCCACAGATACGCAGTATTTT
. | TRBJ2-1 | . | TRBV5-1 | CASSLRQGTYNEQFF | TGCGCCAGCAGCTTGAGGCAGGGCACCTACAATGAGCAGTTCTTC
. | TRBJ1-1 | . | TRBV27 | CASSSLSGVGTEAFF | TGTGCCAGCAGTTCCCTCTCAGGGGTTGGCACTGAAGCTTTCTTT
TRBD2 | TRBJ2-2 | . | TRBV30 | CARGLAGGTGELFF | TGTGCTCGGGGACTAGCGGGAGGAACCGGGGAGCTGTTTTTT